The subject of this entry is one T cell receptor (beta chain). What it binds is unknown. The PCR had 60 Vbeta and 13 Jbeta primers. Sequencing used immunoSEQ multiplex PCR; TCRdb keeps in-frame clones, though not all of them. The sample table includes about 72,000 clones. The trim removed 7 bases at V and 5 bases at J, leaving 5 bases unmatched. The CDR3 extends over 15 amino acids. CDR1 is MNHEY and CDR2 is SMNVEV in the germline V gene (reference sequence). Donors were ostensibly healthy at sampling, although undocumented immune exposures were probable. This record comes from a study of cytomegalovirus exposure and HLA in healthy donors. Findings and caveats of the study: Testing in vitro showed three CMV-associated chains specific for CMV antigens. A missense DCLRE1C variant was associated with V- and J-gene trimming of TCR beta chains in a later analysis, and an independent cohort replicated the association. Sequence variants that were highly shared formed a cluster that was likely a sequencing artifact.

This clonotype originated in a middle-aged man in good health and CMV-seropositive. Sequenced sample: PBMCs. This chain connects TRBV27 to TRBJ2-5; 15 nucleotides align to TRBD2. The CDR3 protein is CASMRGLAGGETQYF. For the CDR3, the DNA is TGTGCCAGCATGCGAGGACTAGCGGGAGGGGAGACCCAGTACTTC.